This T cell receptor (beta chain) emerged from a study of vaccination effects on CD4 cells after COVID-19. Overall study results and limits: At late timepoints after vaccination, vaccine- and infection-induced clones shrank markedly.

Antigen-specific CD4+ T cells were expanded with viral peptide pools in the ViraFEST assay before sequencing. Following culture for roughly 10 days, CD4+ T cells were isolated. Vaccine recipients, nucleocapsid antibody negative, had no prior SARS-CoV-2 infection. Every well got over 1.5 million PBMC, which were grown with about 10 IU/ml IL-2 and 10 ug/ml peptides. Each culture had half its medium swapped for IL-2 medium on days 3 and 7. The CDR3 has 14 residues. Losses at the gene ends were 3 bases for V and 1 base for J; bases not matched to a gene: 4. CDR1 is GTSNPN and CDR2 is SVGIG in the germline V gene (reference sequence). On this clone itself: The antigen is undetermined.

TCRdb's copy holds only in-frame clones and misses some; the assay was immunoSEQ multiplex PCR. Among 20,000 to 25,000 clones listed, roughly three quarters were seen once. This TCR was sampled from a human donor who received a COVID-19 vaccine. This specimen was CD4+ T cells from PBMCs cultured with HCoV-NL63 spike peptides, taken before COVID-19 vaccination. The chain employs TRBV30 and TRBJ1-1; 8 bases are a match to TRBD1. The CDR3 protein is CAWRAGGGNTEAFF. The DNA of the CDR3 is TGTGCCTGGAGGGCAGGGGGCGGGAACACTGAAGCTTTCTTT.